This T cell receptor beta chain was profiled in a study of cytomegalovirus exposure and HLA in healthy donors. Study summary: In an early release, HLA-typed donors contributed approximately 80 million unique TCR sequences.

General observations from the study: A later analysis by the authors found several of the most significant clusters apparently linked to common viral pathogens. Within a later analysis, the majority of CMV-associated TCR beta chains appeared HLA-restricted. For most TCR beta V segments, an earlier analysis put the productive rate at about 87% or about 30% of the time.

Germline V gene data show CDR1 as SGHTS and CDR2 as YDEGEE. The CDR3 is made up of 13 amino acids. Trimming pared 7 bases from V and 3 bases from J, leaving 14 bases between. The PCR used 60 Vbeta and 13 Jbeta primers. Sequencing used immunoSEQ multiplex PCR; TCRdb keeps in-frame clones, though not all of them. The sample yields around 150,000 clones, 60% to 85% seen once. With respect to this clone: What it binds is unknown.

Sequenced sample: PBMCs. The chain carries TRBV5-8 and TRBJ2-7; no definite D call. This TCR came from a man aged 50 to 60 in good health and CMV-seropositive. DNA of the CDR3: TGTGCCAGCGGGCAGGTCTATCTCTACGAGCAGTACTTC. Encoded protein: CASGQVYLYEQYF.